This entry lists 17 T cell receptor beta chains sequenced from one sample in a study of memory CD4+ T cells and cytomegalovirus serostatus. The sort gate was single viable CD3+CD4+CD8-CD45RO+ cells for memory CD4+ T cells. Data came from immunoSEQ multiplex PCR; TCRdb stores just in-frame clones and leaves some out. The data show 60,000 to 70,000 clones, 76% seen once. The sequencing sample was made of memory CD4+ T cells from blood. The receptors were gathered from an adult in good health and CMV-seropositive.

The chain recombines TRBV4-1 with TRBJ2-2, with no clear D. CDR3 length equals 15 residues. Germline values: CDR1 MGHRA, CDR2 YSYEKL. V was trimmed by 1 base and J by 7 bases, leaving 13 bases between them. DNA for the CDR3: TGCGCCAGCAGCCAAGTGGGATCCAAAGGCGGGGAGCTGTTTTTT. Encoded protein: CASSQVGSKGGELFF.

The genes are TRBV28 and TRBJ1-2; tentatively, D is TRBD1 (5 bases). V lost 7 bases and J 0 bases, leaving 12 bases between the germline ends. Germline V gene data show CDR1 as MDHEN and CDR2 as SYDVKM. This CDR3 contains 14 residues. For the CDR3, the DNA is TGTGCCAGCACGGGGCTACCCTCTAACTATGGCTACACCTTC. Amino acids: CASTGLPSNYGYTF.

This clone was detected only once. The chain carries TRBV28 and TRBJ2-6; D tentatively reads TRBD1 or TRBD2 (5 bases each). Germline V gene lookup returns CDR1 MDHEN and CDR2 SYDVKM. With 5 bases removed from V and 0 bases from J, the gap between germline ends came to 17 bases. This CDR3 is 18 amino acids long. The CDR3 sequence is CASSQIGTSSSGANVLTF. The CDR3 DNA reads TGTGCCAGCAGTCAGATCGGGACGTCAAGCTCTGGGGCCAACGTCCTGACTTTC.

This chain links TRBV9 with TRBJ2-1; 12 bases fit TRBD2. With V trimmed by 0 bases and J by 7 bases, 5 bases remained unmatched. Per the germline V gene, CDR1 is SGDLS and CDR2 is YYNGEE. The CDR3 is 16 amino acids. The CDR3 here is CASSVDMTSGRNEQFF. In nucleotides, the CDR3 is TGTGCCAGCAGCGTAGATATGACTAGCGGGAGAAATGAGCAGTTCTTC.

The V and J genes are TRBV6-5 and TRBJ2-4; D call uncertain. Trimming took 6 bases from V and 8 from J, leaving 14 bases between them. This CDR3 has 13 amino acids. CDR1 and CDR2 from the germline V gene are MNHEY and SVGAGI. The chain's CDR3 is CASRAAEADIQYF. The CDR3 DNA is TGTGCCAGCAGGGCCGCAGAGGCGGACATTCAGTACTTC.

This chain connects TRBV30 to TRBJ1-3, with a tentative D call TRBD1 (5 bases). Per the germline V gene, CDR1 is GTSNPN and CDR2 is SVGIG (reference sequence). Deletions cut 2 bases from V and 1 base from J, with 12 bases between. CDR3 size: 15 residues. The CDR3 reads CAWSISGGSGNTIYF. The DNA of the CDR3 is TGTGCCTGGAGTATATCTGGGGGGTCTGGAAACACCATATATTTT.

The chain recombines TRBV5-4 with TRBJ2-7, with D perhaps TRBD1 (6 bases). V was cut by 4 bases and J by 2 bases, with 10 bases left in between. The germline V gene has CDR1 SGHNT and CDR2 YYREEE (reference sequence). The CDR3 totals 13 residues. CDR3 DNA: TGTGCCAGCAGCAGGGACACTGCCTACGAGCAGTACTTC. It encodes CASSRDTAYEQYF.

CDR3 nucleotides: TGTGCCAGCAGTTACTGGACGGGAGGGACGGGCAATGAGCAGTTCTTC. This encodes CASSYWTGGTGNEQFF. The genes are TRBV6-5 and TRBJ2-1; 8 bases match TRBD2. The CDR3 covers 16 residues. The V segment lost 1 base and the J segment 6 bases; nucleotides outside the gene matches: 8. Germline V gene data show CDR1 as MNHEY and CDR2 as SVGAGI.

The CDR3 sequence: CASSRGGANEQFF. The CDR3 nucleotides read TGTGCCAGCAGCCGGGGAGGGGCTAATGAGCAGTTCTTC. V and J are TRBV4-2 and TRBJ2-1; 7 bases match TRBD2. The CDR3 spans 13 residues. Germline assignment: CDR1 LGHNA and CDR2 YNFKEQ. With V trimmed by 4 bases and J by 7 bases, 4 bases remained unmatched.

The rearrangement joins TRBV28 to TRBJ1-3; D gene uncertain. This CDR3 has 15 amino acids. Germline loops: CDR1 MDHEN, CDR2 SYDVKM. V gave up 4 bases and J gave up 1 base, with 11 bases separating them. DNA for the CDR3: TGTGCCAGCAGTTCCGGGAGTGTTTCTGGAAACACCATATATTTT. Translation gives CASSSGSVSGNTIYF.

V is TRBV7-3 and J is TRBJ2-3; perhaps TRBD1 as D (5 bases). The germline V and J ends were trimmed by 5 bases and 3 bases, with 12 bases remaining between them. Per the germline V gene, CDR1 is SGHTA and CDR2 is FQGTGA. This CDR3 has 14 residues. The CDR3 reads CASSTGQATDTQYF. DNA of the CDR3: TGTGCCAGCAGCACAGGACAAGCGACAGATACGCAGTATTTT.

J is TRBJ2-1 and V is TRBV5-6, with a weak D call TRBD2 (6 bases). The V and J ends lost 4 bases and 7 bases respectively, with 18 bases between them. The CDR3 extends over 15 amino acids. Germline-derived CDR1 and CDR2 are SGHDT and YYEEEE. As DNA, the CDR3 is TGTGCCAGCAGCGCGGACTATCGGGGACTTAATGAGCAGTTCTTC. This encodes CASSADYRGLNEQFF. Full variable domain (rest looked up from reference TRBV5-6 and TRBJ2-1): DAGVTQSPTHLIKTRGQQVTLRCSPKSGHDTVSWYQQALGQGPQFIFQYYEEEERQRGNFPDRFSGHQFPNYSSELNVNALLLGDSALYLCASSADYRGLNEQFFGPGTRLTVL.

Concerning this clone: Other nucleotide sequences in the sample specify the same CDR3. This chain connects TRBV7-2 to TRBJ2-5, with D possibly matching TRBD2 (7 bases). CDR3 length: 14 residues. CDR1 SGHTA and CDR2 FQGNSA come from the germline V gene. V was pared by 8 bases and J by 1 base, with 14 bases between. CDR3 sequence reads: CASSNRGGQETQYF. Written as DNA, the CDR3 is TGTGCCAGCTCCAATAGGGGGGGCCAAGAGACCCAGTACTTC. The complete variable domain, with remaining parts taken from reference TRBV7-2 and TRBJ2-5, reads GAGVSQSPSNKVTEKGKDVELRCDPISGHTALYWYRQSLGQGLEFLIYFQGNSAPDKSGLPSDRFSAERTGGSVSTLTIQRTQQEDSAVYLCASSNRGGQETQYFGPGTRLLVL.

This chain uses TRBV11-2 with TRBJ2-7; perhaps TRBD2 as D (6 bases). The germline V gene encodes CDR1 SGHAT and CDR2 FQNNGV. Trimming shortened V by 5 bases and J by 7 bases, and 18 bases separated the two germline ends. The CDR3 is made up of 14 amino acids. CDR3 region: CASSPGVARKEQYF. The CDR3 DNA sequence: TGTGCCAGCAGCCCGGGGGTGGCACGAAAGGAGCAGTACTTC.

The CDR3 DNA reads as TGTGCCAGCAGTTTCCGGGTCGCCGGGGCAGATACGCAGTATTTT. It codes for CASSFRVAGADTQYF. The gene calls are TRBV28 and TRBJ2-3, with a tentative D call TRBD2 (5 bases). The CDR3 runs to 15 residues. V was trimmed by 3 bases and J by 4 bases, leaving 14 bases between them. Germline V lookup: CDR1 MDHEN, CDR2 SYDVKM.

The CDR3: CASSLTRGETQYF. CDR3 bases: TGTGCCAGCAGCTTAACCAGGGGGGAGACCCAGTACTTC. V and J are TRBV11-3 and TRBJ2-5; 7 nucleotides align to TRBD1. Trimming removed 2 bases from V and 5 bases from J; junction bases left unmatched: 2. The V gene's germline CDR1 is SGHNT and CDR2 YENEEA. The CDR3 covers 13 residues.

J is TRBJ2-7 and V is TRBV28, with D uncertain. Trimming pared 6 bases from V and 6 bases from J, leaving 12 bases between. Germline lookup yields CDR1 MDHEN and CDR2 SYDVKM. CDR3 length: 12 residues. In nucleotides, the CDR3 is TGTGCCAGCAGCTCCCCCCACCTCGAGCAGTACTTC. The encoded protein is CASSSPHLEQYF.